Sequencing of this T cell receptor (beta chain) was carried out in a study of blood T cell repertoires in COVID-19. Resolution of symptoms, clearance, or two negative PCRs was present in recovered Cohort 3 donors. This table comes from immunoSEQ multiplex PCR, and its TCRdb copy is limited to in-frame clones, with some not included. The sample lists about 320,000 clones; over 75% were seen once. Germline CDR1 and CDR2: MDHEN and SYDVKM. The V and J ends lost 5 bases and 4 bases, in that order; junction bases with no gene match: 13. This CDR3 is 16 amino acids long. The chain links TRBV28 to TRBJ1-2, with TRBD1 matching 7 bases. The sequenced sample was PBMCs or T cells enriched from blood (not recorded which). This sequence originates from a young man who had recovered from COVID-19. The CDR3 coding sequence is TGTGCCAGCAGTAGACATGCCGGGACAGCCTCCTATGGCTACACCTTC. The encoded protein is CASSRHAGTASYGYTF.